Listed here are 32 T cell receptor beta chains from one sample, sequenced in a study of spatial heterogeneity in lung cancer. Via MiXCR, TCRdb re-called the 5' RACE reads, giving one row per CDR3 protein. The repertoire holds tens of thousands of distinct CDR3 sequences, with approximately 7.5% as singletons. Time point in this sample: sample taken at primary tumor resection. Unsorted samples of tumor, nontumor lung or frozen PBMC had their whole RNA sequenced. Material: PBMCs, obtained at surgery. These receptors were obtained from a male donor with early-stage non-small cell lung cancer.

This clonotype was seen repeatedly, ten times or more. V gene TRBV12-3 or TRBV12-4 combines with J gene TRBJ1-2; D is ambiguous. V was shortened by 6 bases and J by 0 bases, with 11 bases between the two germline ends. The CDR3 runs to 14 residues. In nucleotides, the CDR3 is TGTGCCAGCAGCCTTAGCGGGGCTAACTATGGCTACACCTTC. Translation gives CASSLSGANYGYTF.

This clonotype was counted at least ten times. The chain recombines TRBV6-1 with TRBJ1-5, with no clear D. Deletions cut 2 bases from V and 6 bases from J, with 14 bases between. CDR1 is MNHNS, CDR2 SASEGT, per germline. The CDR3 runs to 15 residues. In DNA, the CDR3 is TGTGCCAGCAGTGAACGCCCGGGAGGCAGTCAGCCCCAGCATTTT. As protein: CASSERPGGSQPQHF.

This chain uses TRBV7-3 with TRBJ2-2, with 11 bases matching TRBD1. Germline V gene data show CDR1 as SGHTA and CDR2 as FQGTGA. This CDR3 has 17 amino acids. The ends lost 5 bases at V and 5 bases at J; junction bases unmatched: 10. DNA of the CDR3: TGTGCCAGCAGCCCCATATCGGACAGGGGGCTGACCGGGGAGCTGTTTTTT. As protein: CASSPISDRGLTGELFF.

CDR3 sequence: CASSLEGTGSFSYEQYF. The CDR3 DNA sequence: TGTGCCAGCAGCTTAGAAGGGACCGGATCCTTTTCCTACGAGCAGTACTTC. This chain links TRBV7-8 with TRBJ2-7; D tentatively fits TRBD1 or TRBD2 (5 bases each). The V end lost 1 base, the J end lost 1 base, and 17 bases lay between the germline ends. The length of the CDR3 is 17 residues. CDR1 is SGHVS, CDR2 FQNEAQ, per germline.

This clonotype was detected many times. The V and J genes are TRBV12-3 or TRBV12-4 and TRBJ1-1; TRBD1 might be the D (6 bases). The CDR3 sequence is 13 residues long. V lost 7 bases to trimming and J lost 0 bases, with 9 bases between them. CDR3 residues: CASTGQLNTEAFF. CDR3 DNA: TGTGCCAGCACCGGACAGCTGAACACTGAAGCTTTCTTT.

There are many counts of this clonotype. CDR3 region: CASSFEGNSPLHF. CDR3 bases: TGTGCCAGCAGCTTTGAAGGCAATTCACCCCTCCACTTT. This sequence joins TRBV7-9 and TRBJ1-6, with D hard to call. The CDR3 length is 13 residues. CDR1 SEHNR and CDR2 FQNEAQ come from the germline V gene (reference sequence). With 3 bases removed from V and 7 bases from J, the gap between germline ends came to 7 bases.

In this sample, this clonotype turned up many times. The chain joins TRBV3-1 to TRBJ2-1; D gene ambiguous. The CDR3 covers 13 residues. Trimming cost V 4 bases and J 3 bases, with 7 bases left between them. CDR1 is LGHDT, CDR2 YNNKEL, per germline (reference sequence). The CDR3 DNA follows: TGTGCCAGCAGCCTAGGTCGCTACAATGAGCAGTTCTTC. As protein: CASSLGRYNEQFF.

The genes are TRBV7-2 and TRBJ2-4; D remains ambiguous. CDR3 length: 14 residues. CDR1 SGHTA and CDR2 FQGNSA come from the germline V gene. Trimming took off 4 bases at V and 0 bases at J, with 7 bases between the two ends. The CDR3 bases are TGTGCCAGCAGCTCCCCGCTAGCCAAAAACATTCAGTACTTC. As protein: CASSSPLAKNIQYF.

This clonotype was seen at least ten times. The CDR3 region has the DNA TGTGCCACCCGGGCAGGGCCGCAGACCGGGGAGCTGTTTTTT. It is translated as CATRAGPQTGELFF. This chain links TRBV24-1 with TRBJ2-2; tentatively, D is TRBD1 (5 bases). Between the trimmed V and J ends, which lost 9 bases and 5 bases, there was a span of 15 bases. This CDR3 region has 14 residues. CDR1 KGHDR and CDR2 SFDVKD come from the germline V gene.

This clonotype came up many times. V and J are TRBV5-1 and TRBJ1-2; D possibly corresponds to TRBD1 (5 bases). This CDR3 has 15 residues. Trimming removed 0 bases at V and 4 bases at J, with 13 bases between. Germline values: CDR1 SGHRS, CDR2 YFSETQ. CDR3 amino acids: CASSLGDGPLYGYTF. Here the CDR3 DNA reads TGCGCCAGCAGCTTGGGGGACGGACCCCTCTATGGCTACACCTTC.

This clonotype has a count of ten or more. The chain has TRBV29-1 and TRBJ2-7; D assignment may be TRBD1 or TRBD2 (6 bases each). The CDR3 is 12 amino acids. With 6 bases removed from V and 5 bases from J, the gap between germline ends came to 14 bases. Per germline, CDR1 SQVTM and CDR2 ANQGSEA. CDR3 amino acids: CSVGRGRNEQYF. CDR3 DNA sequence: TGCAGCGTCGGTCGGGGGCGCAACGAGCAGTACTTC.

This clonotype was seen at least ten times. This chain joins TRBV11-3 and TRBJ2-1, with D possibly matching TRBD2 (6 bases). Trimming removed 5 bases from V and 0 bases from J, with 17 bases in between. The CDR3 contains 17 residues. The V gene's germline CDR1 is SGHNT and CDR2 YENEEA. Here the CDR3 reads CASSQFIADSSYNEQFF. CDR3 bases: TGTGCCAGCAGCCAATTCATAGCGGATTCCTCCTACAATGAGCAGTTCTTC.

There are a few counts of this clonotype. CDR3 sequence: CASSLHGAMNTEAFF. DNA for the CDR3: TGTGCCAGCAGCTTACATGGGGCGATGAACACTGAAGCTTTCTTT. The chain uses TRBV7-6 and TRBJ1-1; D is possibly TRBD1 (5 bases). Looked up from germline, CDR1 is SGHVS and CDR2 is FNYEAQ. Trimming cost V 2 bases and J 0 bases, with 10 bases left between them. This CDR3 region has 15 residues.

This clonotype was observed at least ten times. The chain combines TRBV20-1 with TRBJ2-3; D is ambiguous. CDR1 is DFQATT, CDR2 SNEGSKA, per germline (reference sequence). The CDR3 loop spans 12 amino acids. Trimming took off 2 bases at V and 4 bases at J, with 7 bases between the two ends. CDR3 protein: CSARPGSDTQYF. CDR3 nucleotide sequence: TGCAGTGCTAGACCCGGATCAGATACGCAGTATTTT.

This clonotype has only a few counts. The gene calls are TRBV20-1 and TRBJ2-1; D might be TRBD2 (7 bases). Trimming removed 3 bases at V and 4 bases at J, with 13 bases between. Germline-derived CDR1 and CDR2 are DFQATT and SNEGSKA (reference sequence). The length of the CDR3 is 14 residues. In nucleotides, the CDR3 is TGCAGTGCTAGGGTTGCGGGGGCTTACAATGAGCAGTTCTTC. It yields the protein CSARVAGAYNEQFF.

This clonotype was detected many times. The rearrangement links TRBV13 to TRBJ2-2, with TRBD1 as a possible D gene (6 bases). Germline V CDR1 and CDR2: PRHDT, FYEKMQ (reference sequence). V was trimmed by 8 bases and J by 6 bases, leaving 16 bases between them. The CDR3 consists of 14 residues. The CDR3: CASSHGTPPGELFF. In DNA, the CDR3 is TGTGCCAGCTCTCACGGGACACCACCCGGGGAGCTGTTTTTT.

This clonotype was seen ten or more times. The chain has TRBV7-9 and TRBJ2-7; possible D gene TRBD1, 5 bases. With 1 base removed from V and 3 bases from J, the gap between germline ends came to 10 bases. The CDR3 has 14 residues. Germline V gives CDR1 SEHNR, CDR2 FQNEAQ (reference sequence). The CDR3 sequence is CASSLGQQGYEQYV. The CDR3 bases are TGTGCCAGCAGCTTAGGACAGCAGGGCTACGAGCAGTACGTC.

The sample holds a few counts of this clonotype. This chain links TRBV6-2 or TRBV6-3 with TRBJ2-7; 9 positions match TRBD1. The CDR3 covers 14 residues. J lost 6 bases, V lost 2 bases, and 5 bases had no gene match. Germline V gene data show CDR1 as MNHEY and CDR2 as SVGEGT. The CDR3 region has the DNA TGTGCCAGCAGTTACCCGGGACAGGGTCCCGAGCAGTACTTC. It translates to CASSYPGQGPEQYF.

This clonotype was seen a few times. The V and J genes are TRBV2 and TRBJ2-5; the match to TRBD1 covers 9 bases. Germline values: CDR1 SNHLY, CDR2 FYNNEI. Trimming at V came to 6 bases and at J to 5 bases, leaving 7 bases not matched to a gene. The CDR3 length is 14 residues. The CDR3 loop is CASSMGQGQETQYF. CDR3 coding DNA: TGTGCCAGCAGCATGGGACAGGGTCAGGAGACCCAGTACTTC.

The rearrangement uses TRBV6-1 and TRBJ1-4; D gene ambiguous. CDR3 length: 14 residues. Trimming pared 8 bases from V and 4 bases from J, leaving 14 bases between. Germline V lookup: CDR1 MNHNS, CDR2 SASEGT. CDR3 in DNA: TGTGCCAGCTTAGGACGGATCTTTAATGAAAAACTGTTTTTT. Amino acid sequence: CASLGRIFNEKLFF.

The CDR3 loop is CASSHLTSWEPYYNEQFF. In nucleotides, the CDR3 is TGTGCCAGCAGCCATCTAACTAGCTGGGAGCCATACTACAATGAGCAGTTCTTC. The chain has TRBV14 and TRBJ2-1; D perhaps matches TRBD2 (6 bases). CDR1 is SGHDN, CDR2 FVKESK, per germline. The germline V and J ends were trimmed by 3 bases and 3 bases, with 21 bases remaining between them. The CDR3 length is 18 residues. Filled out from reference TRBV14 and TRBJ2-1, the complete variable domain reads EAGVTQFPSHSVIEKGQTVTLRCDPISGHDNLYWYRRVMGKEIKFLLHFVKESKQDESGMPNNRFLAERTGGTYSTLKVQPAELEDSGVYFCASSHLTSWEPYYNEQFFGPGTRLTVL.

In its sample, this clonotype was seen a few times. The V call is TRBV28, the J call TRBJ2-1, with 7 nucleotides matching TRBD2. The CDR3 extends over 13 amino acids. Germline-derived CDR1 and CDR2 are MDHEN and SYDVKM. Trimming took 8 bases from V and 4 from J; bases not matched to a gene: 5. CDR3 sequence reads: CASVGTTYNEQFF. CDR3 nucleotide sequence: TGTGCCAGCGTGGGGACTACTTACAATGAGCAGTTCTTC. Variable domain in full (rest from reference TRBV28 and TRBJ2-1): DVKVTQSSRYLVKRTGEKVFLECVQDMDHENMFWYRQDPGLGLRLIYFSYDVKMKEKGDIPEGYSVSREKKERFSLILESASTNQTSMYLCASVGTTYNEQFFGPGTRLTVL.

This clonotype is medium-sized (0.01 to 0.1%). The chain recombines TRBV6-2 or TRBV6-3 with TRBJ2-7; the match to TRBD2 covers 8 bases. V was pared by 5 bases and J by 3 bases, with 9 bases of the junction left unmatched. CDR1 is MNHEY, CDR2 SVGEGT, per germline. The CDR3 totals 15 residues. CDR3 in amino acids: CASSGGSSGLYEQYV. The CDR3 DNA is TGTGCCAGCAGTGGTGGGTCTAGCGGGCTCTACGAGCAGTACGTC.

This chain links TRBV6-5 with TRBJ2-4; TRBD1 matches at 9 bases. Trimming took 4 bases from V and 0 from J; bases not matched to a gene: 4. CDR3 size: 16 residues. Germline CDR1 MNHEY, CDR2 SVGAGI. DNA of the CDR3: TGTGCCAGCAGTTCCGGACAGGGGCGAGCCAAAAACATTCAGTACTTC. Translating it yields CASSSGQGRAKNIQYF.

This clonotype has at least ten counts. V gene TRBV27 combines with J gene TRBJ2-6; 8 bases line up with TRBD1. Germline CDR1 MNHEY, CDR2 SMNVEV (reference sequence). The V and J ends lost 0 bases and 8 bases, in that order; junction bases with no gene match: 9. This CDR3 comprises 17 residues. CDR3 in amino acids: CASSLSSRQGLTNVLTF. As DNA, the CDR3 is TGTGCCAGCAGTTTATCTAGTCGACAGGGGCTGACCAACGTCCTGACTTTC. Drawing the rest from reference TRBV27 and TRBJ2-6, the complete variable domain is EAQVTQNPRYLITVTGKKLTVTCSQNMNHEYMSWYRQDPGLGLRQIYYSMNVEVTDKGDVPEGYKVSRKEKRNFPLILESPSPNQTSLYFCASSLSSRQGLTNVLTFGAGSRLTVL.

Only one count was recorded for this clonotype. Since a much larger clone is just one base distant, this may be a read error. In DNA form, the CDR3 reads TGTGCCAGCAGCATAGACGGGTACGGCAAAAACATTCAGTACTTC. Protein sequence: CASSIDGYGKNIQYF. The V call is TRBV9, the J call TRBJ2-4; no clear D gene. This CDR3 has 15 residues. CDR1 SGDLS and CDR2 YYNGEE come from the germline V gene. With 4 bases removed from V and 3 bases from J, the gap between germline ends came to 14 bases.

The chain carries TRBV30 and TRBJ1-2; D possibly corresponds to TRBD1 (6 bases). Trimming cost V 2 bases and J 6 bases, with 16 bases left between them. Germline V CDR1 and CDR2: GTSNPN, SVGIG (reference sequence). The CDR3 loop spans 14 amino acids. The CDR3 loop is CAWSILTGIHGYTF. The CDR3 nucleotides are TGTGCCTGGAGTATTCTCACAGGGATTCATGGCTACACCTTC.

The sample holds many counts of this clonotype. The chain carries TRBV6-5 and TRBJ2-7; D is perhaps TRBD1 or TRBD2 (6 bases each). Germline values: CDR1 MNHEY, CDR2 SVGAGI. This CDR3 spans 12 amino acids. V shed 2 bases and J shed 10 bases, with 12 bases lying between them. As DNA, the CDR3 is TGTGCCAGCAGTTACAGGGGGGCATACCAGTACTTC. The encoded protein is CASSYRGAYQYF.

A few counts support this clonotype. This chain uses TRBV4-1 with TRBJ1-3, with 8 bases aligning to TRBD1. This CDR3 comprises 16 residues. V lost 1 base to trimming and J lost 2 bases; unmatched junction nucleotides: 4. The germline V gene encodes CDR1 MGHRA and CDR2 YSYEKL. The CDR3 region is CASSQVDRGTGNTIYF. CDR3 nucleotide sequence: TGCGCCAGCAGCCAAGTAGACAGGGGTACTGGAAACACCATATATTTT.

The table lists this clonotype with many counts. The chain couples TRBV6-2 or TRBV6-3 to TRBJ2-1; maybe TRBD2 (6 bases). The CDR3 length is 17 residues. The V gene lost 5 bases and the J gene lost 0 bases, with 17 bases spanning the gap. The germline V gene has CDR1 MNHEY and CDR2 SVGEGT. CDR3 DNA: TGTGCCAGCAGTACAAACTCCCCTAGCGCCTCCTACAATGAGCAGTTCTTC. This translates into CASSTNSPSASYNEQFF.

This clonotype was counted at least ten times. The chain has TRBV20-1 and TRBJ2-3; D ambiguous. Germline loops: CDR1 DFQATT, CDR2 SNEGSKA (reference sequence). Trimming removed 3 bases from V and 2 bases from J, with 12 bases in between. CDR3 length: 14 amino acids. The CDR3 protein is CSASGEAPTDTQYF. CDR3 DNA sequence: TGCAGTGCTAGTGGGGAAGCCCCCACAGATACGCAGTATTTT.

This clonotype was seen a few times. This chain joins TRBV7-2 and TRBJ2-5; possible D gene TRBD2, 5 bases. The CDR3 covers 14 residues. The V end was cut by 3 bases, the J end by 4 bases, with 12 bases between. CDR1 is SGHTA, CDR2 FQGNSA, per germline. CDR3 in amino acids: CASSFRGGGETQYF. CDR3 coding DNA: TGTGCCAGCAGCTTCCGGGGTGGTGGAGAGACCCAGTACTTC. The entire variable domain, with the rest obtained from reference TRBV7-2 and TRBJ2-5, is as follows: GAGVSQSPSNKVTEKGKDVELRCDPISGHTALYWYRQSLGQGLEFLIYFQGNSAPDKSGLPSDRFSAERTGGSVSTLTIQRTQQEDSAVYLCASSFRGGGETQYFGPGTRLLVL.